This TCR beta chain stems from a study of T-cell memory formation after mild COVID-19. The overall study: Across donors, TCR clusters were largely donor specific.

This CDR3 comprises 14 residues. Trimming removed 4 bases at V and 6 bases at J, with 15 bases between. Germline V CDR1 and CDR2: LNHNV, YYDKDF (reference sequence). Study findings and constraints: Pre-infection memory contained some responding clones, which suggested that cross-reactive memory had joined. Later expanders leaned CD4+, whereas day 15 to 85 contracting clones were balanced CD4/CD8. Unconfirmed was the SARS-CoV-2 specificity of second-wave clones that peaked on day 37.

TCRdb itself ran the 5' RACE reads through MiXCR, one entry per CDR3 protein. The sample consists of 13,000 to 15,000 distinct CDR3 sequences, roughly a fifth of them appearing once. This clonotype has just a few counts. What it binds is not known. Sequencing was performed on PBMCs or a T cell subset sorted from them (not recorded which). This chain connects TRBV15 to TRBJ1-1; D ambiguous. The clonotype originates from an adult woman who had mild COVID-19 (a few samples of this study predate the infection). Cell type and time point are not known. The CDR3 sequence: CATSTDKRHSEAFF. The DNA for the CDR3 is TGTGCCACCAGCACGGATAAAAGACACTCTGAAGCTTTCTTT.